This TCR beta chain originates from a study of blood T cell repertoires in COVID-19. Study overall: Donors in the United States, Italy and Spain gave samples during acute or convalescent COVID-19. PBMCs, B-cell-depleted T cells, or T cells were the source of the cDNA or gDNA that made up the material.

Data came from immunoSEQ multiplex PCR; TCRdb stores just in-frame clones and leaves some out. The sample records 150,000 or so clones, 75% to 90% being singletons. This receptor was obtained from a man older than 75 with acute or convalescent COVID-19. The sample taken for sequencing was peripheral blood.

DNA of the CDR3: TGTGCCAGCAGCTTGGAGGGGGTTCGCACCTTC. Protein: CASSLEGVRTF. The chain has TRBV5-6 and TRBJ1-2; D may be TRBD1 (6 bases). Germline V gene data show CDR1 as SGHDT and CDR2 as YYEEEE. V was cut by 0 bases and J by 13 bases, with 10 bases left in between. The CDR3 loop spans 11 amino acids.